This T cell receptor beta chain was profiled in a study of CD8+CD57+ T cells in acquired aplastic anemia. As for the study in general: Each DNA sample taken from sorted CD4+ and CD8+ cells came to approximately 3 ug on average.

The template for TCR beta VDJ and CDR3 sequence profiling was genomic DNA. Via MiXCR, TCRdb re-called the reads, giving one row per CDR3 protein. The table includes 150,000 to 200,000 distinct CDR3 sequences, about 64% detected once. The CDR3 length is 16 residues. CDR1 and CDR2 (germline): LNHNV, YYDKDF (reference sequence). Trimming shortened V by 0 bases and J by 4 bases, and 13 bases separated the two germline ends. This clonotype was observed many times. Sequencing was performed on sorted CD4+, CD8+, or CD8+CD57+ T cells (not recorded which) from PBMCs. The TCR sequence derives from a human donor with severe aplastic anemia or a healthy control (not recorded which). The rearrangement uses TRBV15 and TRBJ1-5; a possible D gene is TRBD1 (5 bases). The CDR3 here is CATSRDHGATNQPQHF. The CDR3 region has the DNA TGTGCCACCAGCAGAGATCACGGGGCGACTAATCAGCCCCAGCATTTT.